This T cell receptor (beta chain) emerged from a study of identical twins. MiXCR was run by TCRdb on the 5' RACE reads, yielding one entry per CDR3 protein. The sample yields fewer than 450,000 distinct CDR3 sequences, around 9% seen once. Trimming cost V 2 bases and J 12 bases, with 17 bases left between them. CDR3 length equals 14 residues. This clonotype was counted ten times or more. The chain uses TRBV12-3 or TRBV12-4 and TRBJ2-1; possible D gene TRBD2, 6 bases. Sequencing used naive T cells sorted from blood. The receptor was isolated from a woman aged 50 to 60 in good health. The CDR3: CASSLTGTLGGQFF. In DNA form, the CDR3 reads TGTGCCAGCAGTTTAACAGGAACCCTCGGGGGGCAGTTCTTC.